The 19 T cell receptor beta chains below all came from one sample that was sequenced in a study of control samples from healthy donors and cancer patients. The table came from immunoSEQ multiplex PCR; TCRdb's copy has only in-frame clones and leaves some out. The sample lists under 140,000 clones; around 89% were seen once. The sequencing sample was made of PBMCs. These receptors all come from a woman between 55 and 75 years old with lung cancer.

This chain links TRBV28 with TRBJ2-5; 7 bases fit TRBD2. Per the germline V gene, CDR1 is MDHEN and CDR2 is SYDVKM. The CDR3 is made up of 18 amino acids. The V gene end was trimmed by 7 bases and the J gene end by 2 bases; junction bases not matched to a gene: 19. The CDR3 loop reads CASIAQEGQGGQQETQYF. DNA for the CDR3: TGTGCCAGCATCGCCCAAGAGGGCCAGGGAGGGCAACAAGAGACCCAGTACTTC.

The chain recombines TRBV28 with TRBJ1-1; D is undetermined. With 6 bases removed from V and 2 bases from J, the gap between germline ends came to 10 bases. The CDR3 extends over 13 amino acids. Germline V gives CDR1 MDHEN, CDR2 SYDVKM. This chain's CDR3 is CASSPPANTEAFF. CDR3 nucleotides: TGTGCCAGCAGCCCCCCCGCAAACACTGAAGCTTTCTTT.

This chain connects TRBV5-1 to TRBJ2-3; 12 positions match TRBD2. Germline CDR1 and CDR2: SGHRS and YFSETQ. The CDR3 is 16 residues long. The V and J ends lost 4 bases and 4 bases, in that order; junction bases with no gene match: 7. The CDR3 nucleotides are TGCGCCAGCAGCACCGGGACTAGCGGGTTTGCAGATACGCAGTATTTT. Protein: CASSTGTSGFADTQYF.

CDR3 in amino acids: CSVLAGYNEQFF. The CDR3 DNA reads as TGCAGCGTCCTAGCGGGGTACAATGAGCAGTTCTTC. The rearrangement links TRBV29-1 to TRBJ2-1, with 9 bases lining up with TRBD2. The CDR3 is 12 amino acids. J was trimmed by 4 bases and V by 6 bases; bases with no gene match: 1. Germline lookup yields CDR1 SQVTM and CDR2 ANQGSEA.

The gene calls are TRBV5-1 and TRBJ1-3; perhaps TRBD1 as D (6 bases). V was pared by 2 bases and J by 4 bases, with 10 bases between. This CDR3 is built from 14 residues. The V gene's germline CDR1 is SGHRS and CDR2 YFSETQ. The CDR3 DNA follows: TGCGCCAGCAGCTTTACAGGGTTCGGAAACACCATATATTTT. Amino acid sequence: CASSFTGFGNTIYF.

The chain employs TRBV6-5 and TRBJ2-7, with a weak D call TRBD2 (5 bases). The V end was cut by 0 bases, the J end by 5 bases, with 11 bases between. The germline V gene encodes CDR1 MNHEY and CDR2 SVGAGI. The CDR3 is made up of 14 amino acids. The CDR3 is CASSYSSGFDEQYF. For the CDR3, the DNA is TGTGCCAGCAGTTACTCATCGGGGTTCGACGAGCAGTACTTC.

The chain joins TRBV6-1 to TRBJ1-1; D uncertain. The CDR3 is made up of 15 amino acids. Per germline, CDR1 MNHNS and CDR2 SASEGT. V lost 0 bases, J lost 1 base, and 9 bases lay in between. CDR3 DNA sequence: TGTGCCAGCAGTGAAGCGGGTAGATCGAACACTGAAGCTTTCTTT. This codes for CASSEAGRSNTEAFF.

This clone has just a few counts. The rearrangement uses TRBV27 and TRBJ2-7; 7 nucleotides agree with TRBD1. With V trimmed by 5 bases and J by 5 bases, 9 bases remained unmatched. The CDR3 covers 14 residues. The germline V gene has CDR1 MNHEY and CDR2 SMNVEV (reference sequence). The CDR3 nucleotides read TGTGCCAGCAGTCCTGAGGGGGCACGCCACGAGCAGTACTTC. Translation gives CASSPEGARHEQYF.

The V gene is TRBV4-2, the J gene TRBJ1-1; 7 bases fit TRBD1. V trimming: 4 bases; J trimming: 0 bases; junction bases outside the gene matches: 8. Germline V gene data show CDR1 as LGHNA and CDR2 as YNFKEQ. The CDR3 extends over 16 amino acids. CDR3 coding DNA: TGTGCCAGCAGCCCAGATAGCGGGACAGTGAACACTGAAGCTTTCTTT. It is translated as CASSPDSGTVNTEAFF.

This sequence joins TRBV7-2 and TRBJ2-1; 9 bases fit TRBD2. Germline V gives CDR1 SGHTA, CDR2 FQGNSA. J was trimmed by 8 bases and V by 2 bases; bases with no gene match: 7. The CDR3 spans 15 residues. The CDR3 here is CASSLSGTSIDEQFF. The CDR3 DNA follows: TGTGCCAGCAGCTTATCGGGGACTAGCATCGATGAGCAGTTCTTC.

The V gene is TRBV5-1, the J gene TRBJ2-1; 7 bases are shared with TRBD2. V was clipped by 2 bases and J by 1 base; unmatched bases: 6. This CDR3 is 16 amino acids long. Germline V CDR1 and CDR2: SGHRS, YFSETQ. The CDR3 is CASSLSAGWSYNEQFF. The CDR3 coding sequence is TGCGCCAGCAGCTTATCAGCGGGATGGTCCTACAATGAGCAGTTCTTC.

Only a few counts were recorded for this clone. CDR3 in amino acids: CASRDGTAMNTEAFF. The CDR3 bases are TGTGCCAGCAGGGACGGGACGGCTATGAACACTGAAGCTTTCTTT. The chain carries TRBV6-6 and TRBJ1-1; maybe TRBD1 (5 bases). Germline V gene lookup returns CDR1 MNHNY and CDR2 SVGAGI (reference sequence). Trimming removed 6 bases from V and 0 bases from J, with 14 bases in between. The CDR3 contains 15 residues.

The genes are TRBV6-4 and TRBJ2-6, with D possibly TRBD1 on 5 matching bases. Germline V gives CDR1 MRHNA, CDR2 SNTAGT. Trimming took off 4 bases at V and 4 bases at J, with 8 bases between the two ends. This CDR3 has 14 amino acids. CDR3 DNA: TGTGCCAGCAGTGTAGGGGTCGGGGCCAACGTCCTGACTTTC. Translating gives CASSVGVGANVLTF.

This chain links TRBV7-2 with TRBJ1-2; maybe TRBD1 (5 bases). This CDR3 has 14 residues. The V end lost 1 base, the J end lost 4 bases, and 10 bases lay between the germline ends. The germline CDR1 and CDR2 sequences are SGHTA and FQGNSA. The CDR3 loop is CASSLDQGPYGYTF. The CDR3 bases are TGTGCCAGCAGCTTAGATCAGGGTCCCTATGGCTACACCTTC.

The rearrangement links TRBV9 to TRBJ1-2; TRBD1 matches 7 bases. CDR3 length: 15 amino acids. The germline V gene encodes CDR1 SGDLS and CDR2 YYNGEE. Losses at the gene ends were 0 bases for V and 4 bases for J; bases not matched to a gene: 6. CDR3 region: CASSVALGTAYGYTF. CDR3 sequence (DNA): TGTGCCAGCAGCGTAGCTCTCGGGACAGCCTATGGCTACACCTTC.

As for this clone: At one end the junction does not follow the germline gene, possibly because of a read error. The same CDR3 arises from other DNA sequences in this sample as well. The chain uses TRBV4-1 and TRBJ1-2, with no clear D. CDR3 length: 13 amino acids. From germline, CDR1 is MGHRA and CDR2 YSYEKL. The CDR3 here is CASSQDLGDGYTF. The CDR3, as DNA: TGCGCCAGCAGTCAAGATCTCGGCGATGGCTACACCTTC.

The V gene is TRBV11-3, the J gene TRBJ2-2, with unresolved D. Deletions cut 5 bases from V and 2 bases from J, with 12 bases between. Germline CDR1 is SGHNT and CDR2 is YENEEA. The length of the CDR3 is 15 residues. This CDR3 is CASSPQTVNTGELFF. The DNA of the CDR3 is TGTGCCAGCAGCCCCCAGACGGTTAACACCGGGGAGCTGTTTTTT.

In this sample, this clone turned up once. The CDR3 DNA follows: TGTGCCAGCAGTGGGGACAGGCTTTCTCCCGGGGCCAACGTCCTGACTTTC. This codes for CASSGDRLSPGANVLTF. V and J are TRBV2 and TRBJ2-6, with TRBD1 matching 8 bases. The CDR3 runs to 17 residues. J was trimmed by 4 bases and V by 4 bases; bases with no gene match: 9. Germline CDR1 reads SNHLY; CDR2 reads FYNNEI.

The V call is TRBV6-5, the J call TRBJ1-6; 7 bases agree with TRBD1. Trimming removed 4 bases from V and 9 bases from J; junction bases left unmatched: 9. Looked up from germline, CDR1 is MNHEY and CDR2 is SVGAGI. This CDR3 comprises 15 residues. DNA for the CDR3: TGTGCCAGCAGTTCACCAGGGGGAGGGAGTTCACCCCTCCACTTT. It yields the protein CASSSPGGGSSPLHF.